This T cell receptor (beta chain) was obtained from a study of blood T cell repertoires in COVID-19. The CDR3 runs to 13 residues. The germline CDR1 and CDR2 sequences are WNHNN and SYGVQD (reference sequence). With 6 bases removed from V and 8 bases from J, the gap between germline ends came to 11 bases. Original handling: From reference gene primer amplification, estimates of nucleated cell counts were derived. Profiling relied on immunoSEQ multiplex PCR, and the TCRdb table lists in-frame clones only, not all of them. From that table come the V and J calls and clone size; the DNA was used to work out D and trimming. The data show about 150,000 clones, with 76% seen just once and roughly 3.6% held by the top ten. This clone showed up just a few times.

The specimen sequenced was peripheral blood. The source of this sequence is a woman older than 75 with acute or convalescent COVID-19. The chain joins TRBV10-1 to TRBJ1-6; the D gene is possibly TRBD1 (5 bases). The CDR3 DNA reads as TGCGCCAGCAGCAGGGAGCGGGATTCACCCCTCCACTTT. Protein: CASSRERDSPLHF.